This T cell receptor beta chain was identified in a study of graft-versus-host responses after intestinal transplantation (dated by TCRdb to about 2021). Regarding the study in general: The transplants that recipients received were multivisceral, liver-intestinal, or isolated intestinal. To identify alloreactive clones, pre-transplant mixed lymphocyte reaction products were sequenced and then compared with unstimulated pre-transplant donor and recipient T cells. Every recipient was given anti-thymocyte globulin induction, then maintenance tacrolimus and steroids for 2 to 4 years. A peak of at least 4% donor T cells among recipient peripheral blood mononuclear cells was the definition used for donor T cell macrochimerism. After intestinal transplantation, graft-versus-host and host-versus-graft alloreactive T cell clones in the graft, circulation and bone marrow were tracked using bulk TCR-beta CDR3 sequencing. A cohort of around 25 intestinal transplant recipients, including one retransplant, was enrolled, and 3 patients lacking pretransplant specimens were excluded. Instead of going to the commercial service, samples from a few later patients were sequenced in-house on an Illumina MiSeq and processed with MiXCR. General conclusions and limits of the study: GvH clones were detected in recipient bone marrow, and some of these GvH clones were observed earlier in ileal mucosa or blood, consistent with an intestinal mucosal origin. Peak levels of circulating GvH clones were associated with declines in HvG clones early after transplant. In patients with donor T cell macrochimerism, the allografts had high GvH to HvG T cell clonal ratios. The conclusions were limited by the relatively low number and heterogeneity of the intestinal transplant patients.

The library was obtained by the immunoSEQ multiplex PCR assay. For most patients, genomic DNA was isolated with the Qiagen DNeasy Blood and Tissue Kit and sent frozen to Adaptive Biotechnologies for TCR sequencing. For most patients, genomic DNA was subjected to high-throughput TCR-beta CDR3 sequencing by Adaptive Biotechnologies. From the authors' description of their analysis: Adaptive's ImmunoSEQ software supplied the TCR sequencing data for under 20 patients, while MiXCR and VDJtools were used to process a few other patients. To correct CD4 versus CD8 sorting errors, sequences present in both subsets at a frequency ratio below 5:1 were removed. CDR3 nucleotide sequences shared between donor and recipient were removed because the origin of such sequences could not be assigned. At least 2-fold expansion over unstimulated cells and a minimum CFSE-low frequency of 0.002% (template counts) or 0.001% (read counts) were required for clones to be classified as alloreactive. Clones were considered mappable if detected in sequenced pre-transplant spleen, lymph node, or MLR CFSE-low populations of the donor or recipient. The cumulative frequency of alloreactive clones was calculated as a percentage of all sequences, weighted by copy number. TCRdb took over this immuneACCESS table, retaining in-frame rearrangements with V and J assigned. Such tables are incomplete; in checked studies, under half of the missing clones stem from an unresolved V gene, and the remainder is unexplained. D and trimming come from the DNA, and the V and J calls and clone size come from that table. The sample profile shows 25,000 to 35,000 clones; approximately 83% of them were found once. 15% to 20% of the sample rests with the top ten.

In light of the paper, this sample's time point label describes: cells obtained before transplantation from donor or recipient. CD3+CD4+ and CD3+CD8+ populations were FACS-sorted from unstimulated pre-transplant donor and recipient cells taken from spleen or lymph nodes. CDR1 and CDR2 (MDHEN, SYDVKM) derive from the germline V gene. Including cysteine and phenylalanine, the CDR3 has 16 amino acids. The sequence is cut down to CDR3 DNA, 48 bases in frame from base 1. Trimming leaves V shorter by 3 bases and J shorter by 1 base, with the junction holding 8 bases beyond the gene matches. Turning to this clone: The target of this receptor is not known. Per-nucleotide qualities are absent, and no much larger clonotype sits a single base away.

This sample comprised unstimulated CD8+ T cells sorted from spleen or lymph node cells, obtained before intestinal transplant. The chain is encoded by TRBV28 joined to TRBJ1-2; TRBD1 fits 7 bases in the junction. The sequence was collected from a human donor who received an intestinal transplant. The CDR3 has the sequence CASSFLAGTVNYGYTF. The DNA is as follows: TGTGCCAGCAGTTTCCTTGCCGGGACAGTTAACTATGGCTACACCTTC.